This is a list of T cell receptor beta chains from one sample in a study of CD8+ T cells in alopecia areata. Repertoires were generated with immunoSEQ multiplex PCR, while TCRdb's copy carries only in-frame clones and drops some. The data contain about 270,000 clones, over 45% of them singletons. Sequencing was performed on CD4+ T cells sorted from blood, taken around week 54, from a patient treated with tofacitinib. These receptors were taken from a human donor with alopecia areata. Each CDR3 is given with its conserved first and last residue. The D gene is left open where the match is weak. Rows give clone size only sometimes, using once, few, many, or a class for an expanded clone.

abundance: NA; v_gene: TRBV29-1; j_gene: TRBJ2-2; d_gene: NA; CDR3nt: TGCAGCGTTGATACCGGGAACCCACCGAACACCGGGGAGCTGTTTTTT; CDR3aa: CSVDTGNPPNTGELFF
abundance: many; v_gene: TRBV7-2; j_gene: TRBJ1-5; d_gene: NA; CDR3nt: TGTGCCAGCAGCTTCCGGGACAGCAATCAGCCCCAGCATTTT; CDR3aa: CASSFRDSNQPQHF
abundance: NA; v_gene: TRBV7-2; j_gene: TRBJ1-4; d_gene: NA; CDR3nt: TGTGCCAGCAGCTTCCGGGGTGAAAAACTGTTTTTT; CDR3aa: CASSFRGEKLFF
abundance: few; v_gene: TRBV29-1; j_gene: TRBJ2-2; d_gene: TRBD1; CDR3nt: TGCAGCGTTTTTAATACAGGGGGAAACACCGGGGAGCTGTTTTTT; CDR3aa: CSVFNTGGNTGELFF
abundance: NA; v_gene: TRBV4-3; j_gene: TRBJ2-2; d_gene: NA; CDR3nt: TGCGCCAGCAGCCAGTGGGCCGGGACCGAGACCGGGGAGCTGTTTTTT; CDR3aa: CASSQWAGTETGELFF
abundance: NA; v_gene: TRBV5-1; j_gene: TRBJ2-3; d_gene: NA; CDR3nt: TGCGCCAGCAGCGATCAAGGAGATACGCAGTATTTT; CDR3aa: CASSDQGDTQYF
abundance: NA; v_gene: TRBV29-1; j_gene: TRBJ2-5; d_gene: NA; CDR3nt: TGCAGCGTTGGGTCCTCCCTCGGAGAGACCCAGTACTTC; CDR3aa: CSVGSSLGETQYF
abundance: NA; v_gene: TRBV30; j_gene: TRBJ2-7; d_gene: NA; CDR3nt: TGTGCCTGGAGCCAGGGCCCATCATGGGGGACCTACGAGCAGTACTTC; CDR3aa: CAWSQGPSWGTYEQYF
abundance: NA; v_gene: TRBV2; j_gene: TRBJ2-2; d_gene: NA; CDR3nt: TGTGCCAGCAGCCGGGCCGGGGAGCTGTTTTTT; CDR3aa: CASSRAGELFF
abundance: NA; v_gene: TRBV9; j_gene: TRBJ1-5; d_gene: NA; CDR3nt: TGTGCCAGCAGCGTAGACGCTCATAGCAATCAGCCCCAGCATTTT; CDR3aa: CASSVDAHSNQPQHF
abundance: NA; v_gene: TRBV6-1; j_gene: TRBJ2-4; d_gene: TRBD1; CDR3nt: TGTGCCAGCAGTGAATCCGGGCAGGGGGCGTACATTCAGTACTTC; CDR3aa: CASSESGQGAYIQYF
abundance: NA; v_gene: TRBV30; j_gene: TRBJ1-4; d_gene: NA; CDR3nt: TGTGCCTTGAACGACGGTCCTAATGAAAAACTGTTTTTT; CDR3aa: CALNDGPNEKLFF
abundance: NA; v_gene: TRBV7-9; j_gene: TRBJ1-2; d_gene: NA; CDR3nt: TGTGCCAGCAGCTTAGAGTCAGGGTTCGGCTACACCTTC; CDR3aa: CASSLESGFGYTF
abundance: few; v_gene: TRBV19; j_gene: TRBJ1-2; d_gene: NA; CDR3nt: TGTGCCAGTAGTATAATAGTAGGGCAGATAAGGAACTATGGCTACACCTTC; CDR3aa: CASSIIVGQIRNYGYTF
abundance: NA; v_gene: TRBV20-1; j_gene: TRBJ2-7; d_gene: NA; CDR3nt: TGCAGTGCTAGAGGGGCTACCGAGCAGTACTTC; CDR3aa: CSARGATEQYF
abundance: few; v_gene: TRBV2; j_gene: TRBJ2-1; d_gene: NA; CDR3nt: TGTGCCAGCAGTGAAGCGCTTGGGCAGGCTAACAATGAGCAGTTCTTC; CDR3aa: CASSEALGQANNEQFF
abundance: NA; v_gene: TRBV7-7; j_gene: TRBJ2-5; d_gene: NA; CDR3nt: TGTGCTAGCAGCTTAAACGGGGGCCCGCGAGAGACCCAGTACTTC; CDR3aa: CASSLNGGPRETQYF
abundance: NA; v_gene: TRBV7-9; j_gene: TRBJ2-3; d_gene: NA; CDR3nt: TGTGCCAGCAGCGTACAGGGCCCAACGGGCACAGATACGCAGTATTTT; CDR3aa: CASSVQGPTGTDTQYF
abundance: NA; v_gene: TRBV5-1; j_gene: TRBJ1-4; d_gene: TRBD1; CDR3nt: TGCGCCAGCAGCTTGGGACAGGGGTCTGAAAAACTGTTTTTT; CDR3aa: CASSLGQGSEKLFF
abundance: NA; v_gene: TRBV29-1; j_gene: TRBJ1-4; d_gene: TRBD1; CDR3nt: TGCAGCGTTGTCTCAGGGGGAGGTGAAAAACTGTTTTTT; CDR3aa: CSVVSGGGEKLFF
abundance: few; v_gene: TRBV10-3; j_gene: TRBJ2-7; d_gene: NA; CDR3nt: TGTGCCATCGGTTATCGACCCGGGGGAAGGGAGCAGTACTTC; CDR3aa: CAIGYRPGGREQYF
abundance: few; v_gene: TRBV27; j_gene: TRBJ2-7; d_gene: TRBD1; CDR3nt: TGTGCCAGCAAGGGGGACAGGCCTCGCGAGCAGTACTTC; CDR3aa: CASKGDRPREQYF
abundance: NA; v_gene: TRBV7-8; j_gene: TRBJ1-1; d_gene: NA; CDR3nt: TGTGCCAGCAGCTTAGGCGCAGGTACAGAAGCTTTCTTT; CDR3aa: CASSLGAGTEAFF
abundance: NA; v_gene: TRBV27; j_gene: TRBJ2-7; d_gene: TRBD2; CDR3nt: TGTGCCAGCAAACGAGCGGGGGCTTTCCCCTACGAGCAGTACTTC; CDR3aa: CASKRAGAFPYEQYF
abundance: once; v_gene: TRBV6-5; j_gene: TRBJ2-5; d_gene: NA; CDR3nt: TGTGCCAGCAGTGAAGGGCCAGACCAAGAGACCCAGTACTTC; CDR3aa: CASSEGPDQETQYF
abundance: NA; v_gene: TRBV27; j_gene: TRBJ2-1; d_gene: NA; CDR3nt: TGTGCCAGCAGTAGTCGCGGGGACAATGAGCAGTTCTTC; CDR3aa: CASSSRGDNEQFF
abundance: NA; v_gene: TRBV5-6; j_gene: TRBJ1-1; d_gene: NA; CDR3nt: TGTGCCAGCAGCTTCCCTGGAGGGCTAGGAGCGAACACTGAAGCTTTCTTT; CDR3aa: CASSFPGGLGANTEAFF
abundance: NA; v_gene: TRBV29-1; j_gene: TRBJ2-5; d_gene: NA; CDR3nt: TGCAGCGTTGAAGCAGGGGTGGTGACCCAGTACTTC; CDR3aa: CSVEAGVVTQYF